This TCR beta chain came from a study of T cells in Graves' hyperthyroidism and ophthalmopathy. Regarding the study as a whole: Model-based prediction identified ophthalmopathy a median approximately 6 months prior to its onset.

The CDR3 runs to 13 residues. Trimming cost V 7 bases and J 3 bases; bases outside gene matches: 6. Germline lookup yields CDR1 MNHEY and CDR2 SVGEGT. Together with thyroid ultrasound, orbital computed tomography, serum thyroxine and TRAb, clinical symptoms were used for diagnoses. About this clonotype itself: Its antigen is currently unknown.

Amplification targeted TCR beta CDR3 regions from RNA transcripts. The HTBI primer set served for first-round RT-PCR of the TCR CDR3. TCRdb processed the multiplex PCR reads anew with MiXCR; each CDR3 protein has one entry. Of around 800,000 distinct CDR3 sequences in the sample, around 39% were seen once. The chain carries TRBV6-2 or TRBV6-3 and TRBJ2-7; 7 bases align to TRBD1. Sequencing was performed on blood. This TCR was recovered from a man aged 18 to 30 with Graves' hyperthyroidism. Written as DNA, the CDR3 is TGTGCCAGCAAGCAGGGGACAGTCTACGAGCAGTACTTC. Amino acids: CASKQGTVYEQYF.